The T cell receptor (beta chain) described here comes from a study of T cells after yellow fever vaccination. The study's findings and limits: Most primary-vaccination clones reappeared after the booster (about 97% CD4, about 90% CD8).

Germline V CDR1 and CDR2: LGHNA, YNFKEQ. The CDR3 spans 22 residues. Trimming shortened V by 0 bases and J by 0 bases, and 24 bases separated the two germline ends. Researchers made TCR cDNA using 5'RACE template switching, and this step added a universal primer site and UMIs. TCRdb reprocessed the 5' RACE reads via MiXCR and lists one record per CDR3 protein. This table has under 550,000 distinct CDR3 sequences, around a fifth appearing once. Of note for this clonotype: The antigen is not known.

This receptor was identified in a man aged 18 to 30 who received the YFV17D yellow fever vaccine. The chain combines TRBV4-2 with TRBJ1-6; D is unresolved. The sample was PBMCs, taken roughly 20 days after the first yellow fever vaccination. This chain's CDR3 is CASSQDAVSGSLTSSYNSPLHF. In DNA form, the CDR3 reads TGTGCCAGCAGCCAAGATGCGGTTTCGGGCAGCTTGACGAGCTCCTATAATTCACCCCTCCACTTT.